This TCR beta chain originates from a study of Ad26.COV2.S vaccination and SARS-CoV-2 variants. There are 16 residues in the CDR3. V shed 6 bases and J shed 6 bases, with 22 bases lying between them. Germline lookup yields CDR1 SGHRS and CDR2 YFSETQ. Method: immunoSEQ multiplex PCR; TCRdb's copy keeps in-frame clones and lacks some. The sample has around 450,000 clones, roughly nine tenths seen once. Described treatment: 15 to 20 received Ad26.COV2.S at low or high dose, single or two shots; about five received placebo; per-sample allocation not given. At day 63 after the first vaccine or placebo injection, samples were drawn.

This TCR was recovered from a person aged 18-65 years who received the Ad26.COV2.S COVID-19 vaccine or a placebo. The rearrangement joins TRBV5-1 to TRBJ2-1; D is perhaps TRBD1 or TRBD2 (7 bases each). The sample consisted of peripheral blood, taken in a trial of Ad26.COV2.S vaccine versus placebo. Here the CDR3 reads CASTPRGAGVGNEQFF. CDR3 sequence (DNA): TGCGCCAGCACCCCCAGGGGGGCGGGGGTAGGCAATGAGCAGTTCTTC.